The 3 T cell receptor beta chains presented below share a single source sample, sequenced in a study of shared clonotypes between healthy human individuals. The data were produced by immunoSEQ multiplex PCR, yet TCRdb's version contains in-frame clones alone and is incomplete. Counted here are about 1.1 million clones, approximately 80% occurring once; the ten biggest clones make up almost 0.9%. The sample comprised memory CD4+ T cells from PBMCs. Described subset: CD45RA-negative fraction. The receptor set was obtained from a young man in good health. Some clones in this sample may be carry-over from other donors' samples.

The chain has TRBV27 and TRBJ1-1; 7 nucleotides match TRBD1. The length of the CDR3 is 14 residues. The germline V gene encodes CDR1 MNHEY and CDR2 SMNVEV (reference sequence). The V gene end was trimmed by 6 bases and the J gene end by 2 bases; junction bases not matched to a gene: 6. The CDR3 DNA reads TGTGCCAGCAGCCGCCGACAGGGTAACACTGAAGCTTTCTTT. Translation gives CASSRRQGNTEAFF.

The J gene is TRBJ2-6, the V gene TRBV7-2; TRBD1 might be the D (5 bases). Germline V gene data show CDR1 as SGHTA and CDR2 as FQGNSA. CDR3 size: 13 residues. Deletions cut 5 bases from V and 6 bases from J, with 8 bases between. CDR3 coding DNA: TGTGCCAGCAGCCCAGGACAGGCCAACGTCCTGACTTTC. It specifies CASSPGQANVLTF.

This chain links TRBV10-2 with TRBJ2-5; a weak D match, TRBD2 (5 bases). CDR1 is WSHSY and CDR2 is SAAADI in the germline V gene. The CDR3 length is 14 residues. The ends were cut back, 3 bases at V and 7 bases at J, with 15 bases in the middle. The CDR3 nucleotides read TGCGCCAGCAGTGAAGGAGGCCCCTTGGGGACCCAGTACTTC. The encoded protein is CASSEGGPLGTQYF.